These T cell receptor beta chains were read from a single sample in a study of T cell responses to AZD1222 COVID-19 vaccine. Clones were sequenced by immunoSEQ multiplex PCR, and TCRdb holds only the in-frame ones, with some missing. The sample shows roughly 200,000 clones, roughly nine tenths of them seen only once. Sequences were derived from peripheral blood, sampled 28 days after the second dose of the MenACWY control vaccine. The receptor set was obtained from an adult who received the MenACWY meningococcal vaccine as a control. Both conserved end residues are part of each CDR3. The order of the fields is J gene, V gene, D gene, clone size, CDR3 DNA, CDR3 protein. A D gene is named only where the DNA matches it firmly. Not every row has a clone size; where given, it reads once, few, many or a size class.

TRBJ1-5 TRBV6-5 NA once TGTGCCAGCCGAACGGGAATGTCCAATCAGCCCCAGCATTTT CASRTGMSNQPQHF
TRBJ1-5 TRBV24-1 NA NA TGTGCCACCAGTGATTTAGGCTGGACCCAGCATTTT CATSDLGWTQHF
TRBJ2-6 TRBV9 NA once TGTGCCAGCAGCTCGAGCTCTGGGGCCAACGTCCTGACTTTC CASSSSSGANVLTF
TRBJ1-4 TRBV11-2 NA NA TGTGCCAGCAGCTTCGGGGGCAGTGGTGAAAAACTGTTTTTT CASSFGGSGEKLFF
TRBJ1-4 TRBV29-1 NA NA TGCAGCGTGCCAGCCGGAAGCACTAATGAAAAACTGTTTTTT CSVPAGSTNEKLFF
TRBJ1-4 TRBV30 NA NA TGTGCCTGGGGCCGAGTGGGGGTAGCTAATGAAAAACTGTTTTTT CAWGRVGVANEKLFF
TRBJ1-5 TRBV19 NA once TGTGCCAGTAGTATAAGGGGGAACAATCAGCCCCAGCATTTT CASSIRGNNQPQHF
TRBJ2-1 TRBV11-3 NA NA TGTGCCAGCAGCTTCCGGGGGGCCAATGAGCAGTTCTTC CASSFRGANEQFF
TRBJ2-3 TRBV19 NA NA TGTGCCAGTACCCCCAAGGGGAGGTCCCGGGGGCCAGATACGCAGTATTTT CASTPKGRSRGPDTQYF
TRBJ2-7 TRBV5-1 TRBD2 NA TGCGCCAGCAGCCGAGAGACTAGCGGGCCCTCCTACGAGCAGTACTTC CASSRETSGPSYEQYF
TRBJ2-1 TRBV28 TRBD1 NA TGTACGTCGCTACAGGGGAACTACAATGAGCAGTTCTTC CTSLQGNYNEQFF
TRBJ2-3 TRBV5-4 NA NA TGTGCCAGCAGCTTCGGACTTCTAGGAGCAGATACGCAGTATTTT CASSFGLLGADTQYF
TRBJ2-2 TRBV5-1 NA NA TGCGCCAGCAGCAGGGACATGTCTGGCGGGGAGCTGTTTTTT CASSRDMSGGELFF
TRBJ1-1 TRBV5-1 NA NA TGCGCCAGCAGCTTGGTAATGGGTGGTGGTGGTGAAGCTTTCTTT CASSLVMGGGGEAFF
TRBJ1-2 TRBV24-1 TRBD1 NA TGTGCCACCAGTGACCCGGGACAGGGTTATGGCTACACCTTC CATSDPGQGYGYTF
TRBJ2-7 TRBV28 NA NA TGTGCCAGCAGTACTCGCGCCTACGAGCAGTACTTC CASSTRAYEQYF
TRBJ2-7 TRBV11-2 NA NA TGTGCTTCCGGCCTTAACTACGAGCAGTACTTC CASGLNYEQYF
TRBJ2-1 TRBV6-6 NA NA TGTGCCAGCAGACCCACTAGGGGGGGAGACAATGAGCAGTTCTTC CASRPTRGGDNEQFF
TRBJ1-4 TRBV9 NA NA TGTGCCAGCAGCGTAGCCCCGGACCTGAATGAAAAACTGTTTTTT CASSVAPDLNEKLFF
TRBJ1-1 TRBV7-2 NA once TGTGCCAGCAGCTTAGTGGGGGGTAGCACTGAAGCTTTCTTT CASSLVGGSTEAFF
TRBJ1-1 TRBV21-1 NA NA TGTGCCAGCAGCAAAGGGGGCGGGAGCACTGAAGCTTTCTTT CASSKGGGSTEAFF
TRBJ1-2 TRBV7-8 NA NA TGTGCCAGCAGCTGGGGTAGATGGGGCTACACCTTC CASSWGRWGYTF
TRBJ1-1 TRBV19 NA few TGTGCCAGTAGTATATACAGTGCGGGCACTGAAGCTTTCTTT CASSIYSAGTEAFF
TRBJ2-2 TRBV7-3 NA NA TGTGCCAGCAGCTCTCGATCCACCGGGGAGCTGTTTTTT CASSSRSTGELFF
TRBJ2-2 TRBV5-1 TRBD2 NA TGCGCCAGCAGCTTGTCGGTTGGGCGGGAGATGAGCGGGGAGCTGTTTTTT CASSLSVGREMSGELFF
TRBJ2-7 TRBV19 NA NA TGTGCCAGTAGTATAGATCAAGGTTACGAGCAGTACTTC CASSIDQGYEQYF
TRBJ1-1 TRBV30 NA NA TGTGCCTGGATCCGGGACAAGGGCACTGAAGCTTTCTTT CAWIRDKGTEAFF
TRBJ1-1 TRBV4-1 NA NA TGCGCCAGCAGCCAAACACAGGGAAACACTGAAGCTTTCTTT CASSQTQGNTEAFF
TRBJ2-1 TRBV29-1 TRBD2 NA TGCAGCGGGTCACTAGCGGAAAACAATGAGCAGTTCTTC CSGSLAENNEQFF
TRBJ2-7 TRBV19 NA NA TGTGCCAGTAGTCTGGGGTGGGACCGAACCTACGAGCAGTACTTC CASSLGWDRTYEQYF
TRBJ2-3 TRBV18 NA NA TGTGCCAGCTCACCAGGGGGAAGGGCAGATACGCAGTATTTT CASSPGGRADTQYF
TRBJ1-1 TRBV11-3 NA NA TGTGCCAGCTCGGTATCGGGAGCTGAAGCTTTCTTT CASSVSGAEAFF
TRBJ2-2 TRBV5-6 NA NA TGTGCCAGCAGCTTCGGTGAGACCGGGGAGCTGTTTTTT CASSFGETGELFF
TRBJ2-7 TRBV6-2/TRBV6-3 NA few TGTGCCAGCAGTACCGGGACGGTGAGCTCCTACGAGCAGTACTTC CASSTGTVSSYEQYF
TRBJ1-6 TRBV7-3 TRBD1 NA TGTGCCAGCAGCCAAGGACAGGGCGGGAATTCACCCCTCCACTTT CASSQGQGGNSPLHF
TRBJ2-4 TRBV7-9 NA NA TGTGCCAGCAGCGGGGGCTGGGGCATTCAGTACTTC CASSGGWGIQYF
TRBJ2-7 TRBV4-3 NA NA TGCGCCAGCAGCCGGAGCACTAGCTACACCTACGAGCAGTACTTC CASSRSTSYTYEQYF
TRBJ1-3 TRBV14 NA NA TGTGCCAGCAGCCAACGTTGGCGAGCCTCTGGAAACACCATATATTTT CASSQRWRASGNTIYF
TRBJ2-5 TRBV6-5 TRBD2 few TGTGCCAGCACTGGGACTAGCTTGGAGACCCAGTACTTC CASTGTSLETQYF
TRBJ1-2 TRBV5-4 NA NA TGTGCCAGCAGCTCTTCGGACAGCTATGGCTACACCTTC CASSSSDSYGYTF
TRBJ2-5 TRBV6-5 TRBD1 NA TGTGCCAGCAACGTTGGACAGGGAGTTTCCGAGACCCAGTACTTC CASNVGQGVSETQYF
TRBJ1-4 TRBV6-5 NA NA TGTGCCAGCAGCCAGACACTCAATGAAAAACTGTTTTTT CASSQTLNEKLFF
TRBJ1-1 TRBV18 NA once TGTGCCAGCTCACCGTTGACAGTGAACACTGAAGCTTTCTTT CASSPLTVNTEAFF
TRBJ1-4 TRBV27 TRBD1 NA TGTGCCAGCAGCGTTGGTGCCACAGGGGCGAGGAATGAAAAACTGTTTTTT CASSVGATGARNEKLFF
TRBJ2-7 TRBV6-5 NA NA TGTGCCAGCAGTTTAACAGTGGGGCCCTACGAGCAGTACTTC CASSLTVGPYEQYF
TRBJ1-1 TRBV7-2 NA NA TGTGCCAGCAGCTTAGCTATAGGGAGGAACACTGAAGCTTTCTTT CASSLAIGRNTEAFF
TRBJ1-5 TRBV30 NA NA TGTGCCTGGAGTGTATATGGGGGGGAACAGCCCCAGCATTTT CAWSVYGGEQPQHF
TRBJ2-7 TRBV9 TRBD2 few TGTGCCAGCAGCGAACAACCGTTAGCGGGAGGTTACGAGCAGTACTTC CASSEQPLAGGYEQYF
TRBJ2-3 TRBV10-3 TRBD2 NA TGTGCCATCAGTGAGGAACTAGCGGGAGGGCGGAGGAGTTATTTT CAISEELAGGRRSYF
TRBJ1-6 TRBV7-9 TRBD1 NA TGTGCCAGCACCGCAGAGCGGACAGGGGGCTCGGATTCACCCCTCCACTTT CASTAERTGGSDSPLHF